The T cell receptor (beta chain) described here comes from a study of human T cells and chemical hapten exposure. Documented time point: patch test 1, 2 weeks after DPC sensitization. Treatment noted: therapeutic diphenylcyclopropenone sensitization with weekly scalp DPC. It was the library that attached unique molecular identifiers to individual cDNA molecules. Each CDR3 protein is one row after TCRdb ran MiXCR on the RACE reads. Of 75,000 to 100,000 distinct CDR3 sequences in the sample, over 9.5% were seen once. This clonotype was found many times. The sequencing here drew on whole blood, taken in connection with sensitization to the hapten diphenylcyclopropenone (DPC). This receptor was identified in a man between 40 and 49 years old with alopecia areata. Some clones in this sample may be carry-over from other donors' samples.

Written as DNA, the CDR3 is TGTGCCAGCAGTGAATTTGATACCTATGGCTACACCTTC. Protein sequence: CASSEFDTYGYTF. The J gene is TRBJ1-2, the V gene TRBV25-1; D ambiguous. CDR3 length equals 13 residues. Germline V lookup: CDR1 MGHDK, CDR2 SYGVNS. The V end lost 1 base, the J end lost 4 bases, and 7 bases lay between the germline ends.